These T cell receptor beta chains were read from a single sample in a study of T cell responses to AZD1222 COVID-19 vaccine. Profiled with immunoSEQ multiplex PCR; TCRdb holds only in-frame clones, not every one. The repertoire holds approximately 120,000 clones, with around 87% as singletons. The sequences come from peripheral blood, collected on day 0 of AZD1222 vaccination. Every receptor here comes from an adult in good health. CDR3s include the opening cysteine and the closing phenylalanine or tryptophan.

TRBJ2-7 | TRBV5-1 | CASSFGQRDGEQYF
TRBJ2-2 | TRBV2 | CASIPGGVTGGTGELFF
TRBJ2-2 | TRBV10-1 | CASSEDRGANGELFF
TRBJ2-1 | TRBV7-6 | CASSLGSGVFYNEQFF
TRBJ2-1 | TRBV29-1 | CSVGDYARGFF
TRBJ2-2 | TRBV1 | CTSSPSFAGANTGELFF
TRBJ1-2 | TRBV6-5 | CASRAPGSLDGYTF
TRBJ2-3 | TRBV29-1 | CSVRGGITDTQYF
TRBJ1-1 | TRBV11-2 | CASSLTTQNTEAFF
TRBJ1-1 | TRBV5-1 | CASSYQGPPMNTEAFF
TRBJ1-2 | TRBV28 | CASRETGLNGYTF
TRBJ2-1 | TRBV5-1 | CASSTSSYNEQFF
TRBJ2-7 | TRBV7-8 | CASSYRPLPGYEQYF
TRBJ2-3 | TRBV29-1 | CSVEGPDTDTQYF
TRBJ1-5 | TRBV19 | CASRRTGGWDQPQHF
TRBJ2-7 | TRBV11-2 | CASSLAGGGVREQYF
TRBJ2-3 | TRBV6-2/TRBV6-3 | CASSYAAGVKDTQYF
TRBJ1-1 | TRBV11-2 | CASSLTGATEAFF